This record covers a single T cell receptor (beta chain). The method was immunoSEQ multiplex PCR; TCRdb's version includes in-frame clones alone and lacks a portion of them. The sample comprises some 120,000 clones, about 80% of which are singletons, and roughly 10% rests with the top ten. With V trimmed by 3 bases and J by 3 bases, 4 bases remained unmatched. This CDR3 region has 16 residues. Germline CDR1 is KGHDR and CDR2 is SFDVKD. The data derive from a study of T cell responses to AZD1222 COVID-19 vaccine. V is TRBV24-1 and J is TRBJ2-2, with TRBD1 matching over 9 bases. The material was peripheral blood, obtained on day 0 of AZD1222 vaccination. The clonotype was recovered from an adult in good health. The CDR3 sequence: CATSDPGQGDTGELFF. CDR3 nucleotides: TGTGCCACCAGTGATCCGGGACAGGGAGACACCGGGGAGCTGTTTTTT.